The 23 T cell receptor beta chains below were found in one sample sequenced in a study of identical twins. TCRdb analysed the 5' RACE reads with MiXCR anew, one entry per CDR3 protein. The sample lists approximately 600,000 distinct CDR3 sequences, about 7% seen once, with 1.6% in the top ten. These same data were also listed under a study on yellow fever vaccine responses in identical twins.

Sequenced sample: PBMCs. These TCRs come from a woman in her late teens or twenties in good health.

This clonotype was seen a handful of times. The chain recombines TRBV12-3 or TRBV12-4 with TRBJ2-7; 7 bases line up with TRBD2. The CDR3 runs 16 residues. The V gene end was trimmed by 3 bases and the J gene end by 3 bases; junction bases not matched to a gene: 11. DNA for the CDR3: TGTGCCAGCAGTTTGGGGGGGTCCAAGGCTGGCTACGAGCAGTACGTC. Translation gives CASSLGGSKAGYEQYV.

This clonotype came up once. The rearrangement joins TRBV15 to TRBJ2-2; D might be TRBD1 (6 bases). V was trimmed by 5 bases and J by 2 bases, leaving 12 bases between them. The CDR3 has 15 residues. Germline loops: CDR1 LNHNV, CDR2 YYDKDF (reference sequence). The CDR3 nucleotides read TGTGCCACCAGCCTAGACAGGAAAAACACCGGGGAGCTGTTTTTT. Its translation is CATSLDRKNTGELFF.

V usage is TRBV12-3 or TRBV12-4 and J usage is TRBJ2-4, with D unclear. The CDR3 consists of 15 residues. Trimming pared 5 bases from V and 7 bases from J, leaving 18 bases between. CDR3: CASSLSRVGMNIQYF. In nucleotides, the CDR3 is TGTGCCAGCAGTCTAAGCCGTGTGGGGATGAACATTCAGTACTTC.

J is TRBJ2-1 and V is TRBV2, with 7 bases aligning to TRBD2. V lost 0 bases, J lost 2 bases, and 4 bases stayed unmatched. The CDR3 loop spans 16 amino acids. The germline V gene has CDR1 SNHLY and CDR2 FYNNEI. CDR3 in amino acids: CASSEAGRVTYNEQFF. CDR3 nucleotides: TGTGCCAGCAGTGAAGCGGGGAGGGTCACCTACAATGAGCAGTTCTTC.

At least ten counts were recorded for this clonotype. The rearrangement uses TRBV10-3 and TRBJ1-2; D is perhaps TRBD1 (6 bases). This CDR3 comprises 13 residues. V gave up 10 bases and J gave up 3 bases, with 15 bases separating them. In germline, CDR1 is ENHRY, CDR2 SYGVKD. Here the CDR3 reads CATKGGGYYGYTF. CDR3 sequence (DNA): TGTGCCACCAAGGGGGGTGGCTACTATGGCTACACCTTC.

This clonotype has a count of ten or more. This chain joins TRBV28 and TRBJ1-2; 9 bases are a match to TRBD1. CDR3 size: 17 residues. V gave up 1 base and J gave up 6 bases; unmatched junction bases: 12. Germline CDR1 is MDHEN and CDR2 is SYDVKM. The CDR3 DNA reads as TGTGCCAGCAGTTTATTCGGGAGGGGCCGACAGGGGGATGGCTACACCTTC. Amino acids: CASSLFGRGRQGDGYTF.

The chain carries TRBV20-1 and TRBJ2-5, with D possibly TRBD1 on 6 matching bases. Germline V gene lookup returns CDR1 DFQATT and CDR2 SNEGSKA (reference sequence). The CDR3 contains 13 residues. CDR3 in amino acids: CGEEQGSGETQYF. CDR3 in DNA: TGCGGGGAAGAACAGGGTTCGGGAGAGACCCAGTACTTC.

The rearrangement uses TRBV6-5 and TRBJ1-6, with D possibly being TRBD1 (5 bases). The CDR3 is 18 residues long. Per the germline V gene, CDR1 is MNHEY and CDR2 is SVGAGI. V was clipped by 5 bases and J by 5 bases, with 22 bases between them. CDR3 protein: CASSHPRRGNQDNSPLHF. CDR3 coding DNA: TGTGCCAGCAGTCACCCAAGGCGGGGGAATCAGGATAATTCACCCCTCCACTTT.

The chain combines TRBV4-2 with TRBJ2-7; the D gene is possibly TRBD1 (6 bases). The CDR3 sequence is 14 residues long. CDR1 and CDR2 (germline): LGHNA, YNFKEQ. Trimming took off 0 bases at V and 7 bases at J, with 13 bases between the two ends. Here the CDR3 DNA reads TGTGCCAGCAGCCAAGAGGACAGTCTGGGGGAGCAGTACTTC. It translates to CASSQEDSLGEQYF.

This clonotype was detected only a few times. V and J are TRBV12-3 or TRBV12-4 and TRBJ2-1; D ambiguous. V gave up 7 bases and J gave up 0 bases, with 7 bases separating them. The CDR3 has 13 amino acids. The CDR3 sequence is CASKGFSYNEQFF. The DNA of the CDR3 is TGTGCCAGCAAGGGCTTCTCCTACAATGAGCAGTTCTTC.

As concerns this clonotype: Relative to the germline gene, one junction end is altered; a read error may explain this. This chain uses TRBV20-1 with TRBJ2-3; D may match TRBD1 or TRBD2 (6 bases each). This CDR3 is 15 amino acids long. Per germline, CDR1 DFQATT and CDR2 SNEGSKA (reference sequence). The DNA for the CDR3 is TGCAGCGCTACCCCTGAGAGGGGGAGGTCAGATACGCAGTATTTT. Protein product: CSATPERGRSDTQYF.

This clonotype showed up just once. This CDR3 reads CASSEDRGEEKLFF. CDR3 nucleotides: TGCGCCAGCAGCGAGGACAGGGGGGAAGAAAAACTGTTTTTT. This sequence joins TRBV5-1 and TRBJ1-4; 10 bases are shared with TRBD1. Germline V CDR1 and CDR2: SGHRS, YFSETQ. Germline trimming cut 4 bases from V and 8 bases from J; bases unmatched to any gene: 5. The CDR3 covers 14 residues.

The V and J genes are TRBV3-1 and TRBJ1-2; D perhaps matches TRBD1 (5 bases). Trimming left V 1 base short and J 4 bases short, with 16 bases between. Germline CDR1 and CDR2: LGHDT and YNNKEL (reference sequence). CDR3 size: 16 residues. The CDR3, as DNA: TGTGCCAGCAGCCAAGGTGGGGGAAGTGCCCTCTATGGCTACACCTTC. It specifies CASSQGGGSALYGYTF.

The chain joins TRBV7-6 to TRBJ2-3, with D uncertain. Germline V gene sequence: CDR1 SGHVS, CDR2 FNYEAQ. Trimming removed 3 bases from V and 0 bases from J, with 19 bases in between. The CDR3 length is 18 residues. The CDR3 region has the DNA TGTGCCAGCAGCTTGAGCGTGCATCCGGAACGTAGCACAGATACGCAGTATTTT. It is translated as CASSLSVHPERSTDTQYF.

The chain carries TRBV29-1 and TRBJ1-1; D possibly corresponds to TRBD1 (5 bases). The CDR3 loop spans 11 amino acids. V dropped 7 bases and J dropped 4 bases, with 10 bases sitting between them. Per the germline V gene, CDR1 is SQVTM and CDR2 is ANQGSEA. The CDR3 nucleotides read TGCAGCGGTGGGGGGGTCACTGAAGCTTTCTTT. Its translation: CSGGGVTEAFF. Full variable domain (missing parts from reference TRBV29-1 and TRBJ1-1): SAVISQKPSRDICQRGTSLTIQCQVDSQVTMMFWYRQQPGQSLTLIATANQGSEATYESGFVIDKFPISRPNLTFSTLTVSNMSPEDSSIYLCSGGGVTEAFFGQGTRLTVV.

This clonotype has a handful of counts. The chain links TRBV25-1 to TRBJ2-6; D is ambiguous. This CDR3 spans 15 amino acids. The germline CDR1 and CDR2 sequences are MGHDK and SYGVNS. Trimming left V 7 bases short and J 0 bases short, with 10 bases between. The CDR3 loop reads CASIAHDSGANVLTF. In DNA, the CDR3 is TGTGCCAGCATCGCTCACGACTCTGGGGCCAACGTCCTGACTTTC.

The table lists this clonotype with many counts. CDR3 region: CASSRTSGGLTDTQYF. CDR3 bases: TGTGCCAGCAGTCGTACTAGCGGGGGGCTGACAGATACGCAGTATTTT. The V call is TRBV7-6, the J call TRBJ2-3; 12 bases match TRBD2. The germline gives CDR1 SGHVS, CDR2 FNYEAQ. The CDR3 loop spans 16 amino acids. V lost 6 bases, J lost 3 bases, and 7 bases stayed unmatched.

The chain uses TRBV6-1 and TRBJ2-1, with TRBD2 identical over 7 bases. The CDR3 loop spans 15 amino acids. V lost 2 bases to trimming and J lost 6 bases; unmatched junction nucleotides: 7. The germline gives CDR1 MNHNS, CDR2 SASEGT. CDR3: CASSEQGLLGNEQFF. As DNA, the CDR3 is TGTGCCAGCAGTGAACAGGGACTACTGGGCAATGAGCAGTTCTTC.

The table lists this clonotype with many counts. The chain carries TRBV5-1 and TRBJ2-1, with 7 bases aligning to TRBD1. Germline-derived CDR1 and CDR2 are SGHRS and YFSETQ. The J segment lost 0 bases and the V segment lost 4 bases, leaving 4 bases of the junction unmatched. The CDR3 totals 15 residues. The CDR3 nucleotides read TGCGCCAGCAGCCGGGACAGAACCTCCTACAATGAGCAGTTCTTC. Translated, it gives CASSRDRTSYNEQFF. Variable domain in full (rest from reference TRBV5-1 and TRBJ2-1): KAGVTQTPRYLIKTRGQQVTLSCSPISGHRSVSWYQQTPGQGLQFLFEYFSETQRNKGNFPGRFSGRQFSNSRSEMNVSTLELGDSALYLCASSRDRTSYNEQFFGPGTRLTVL.

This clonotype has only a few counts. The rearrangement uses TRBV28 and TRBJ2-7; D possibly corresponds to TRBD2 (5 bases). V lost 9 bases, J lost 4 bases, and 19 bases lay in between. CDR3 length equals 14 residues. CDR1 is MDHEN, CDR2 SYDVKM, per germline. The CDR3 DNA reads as TGTGCCAGTCATTTCTCGGCTACGGGATACGAGCAGTACTTC. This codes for CASHFSATGYEQYF.

The CDR3 reads CASSYRARGRGNQPQHF. DNA of the CDR3: TGTGCCAGCAGTTACCGGGCCAGGGGGCGGGGCAATCAGCCCCAGCATTTT. The rearrangement uses TRBV2 and TRBJ1-5; 8 nucleotides align to TRBD1. V lost 5 bases to trimming and J lost 2 bases; unmatched junction nucleotides: 11. Germline V CDR1 and CDR2: SNHLY, FYNNEI. The CDR3 is 17 residues long.

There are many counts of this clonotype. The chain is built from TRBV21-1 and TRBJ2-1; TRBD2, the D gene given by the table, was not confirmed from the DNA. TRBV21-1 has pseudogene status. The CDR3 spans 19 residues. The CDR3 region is CASSAKGLAGGCSYNEQFF. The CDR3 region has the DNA TGTGCCAGCAGCGCCAAGGGACTAGCGGGGGGGTGCTCCTACAATGAGCAGTTCTTC.

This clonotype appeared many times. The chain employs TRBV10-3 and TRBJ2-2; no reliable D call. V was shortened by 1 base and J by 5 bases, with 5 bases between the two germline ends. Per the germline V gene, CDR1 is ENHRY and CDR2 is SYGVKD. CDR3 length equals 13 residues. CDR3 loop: CAISEFNTGELFF. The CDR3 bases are TGTGCCATCAGTGAGTTCAATACCGGGGAGCTGTTTTTT.